This T cell receptor (beta chain) was recorded in a study of T cell responses to AZD1222 COVID-19 vaccine. The study, taken as a whole, reports: With dominance at 160-218 and 743-854, vaccine-associated CD4 TCRs spanned spike. Recipients of two AZD1222 doses showed rising Spike-specific TCR breadth and depth.

The method was immunoSEQ multiplex PCR; TCRdb's version includes in-frame clones alone and lacks a portion of them. Of roughly 100,000 clones listed, 91% are singletons. Germline trimming cut 3 bases from V and 5 bases from J; bases unmatched to any gene: 10. The germline gives CDR1 MDHEN, CDR2 SYDVKM. The CDR3 is 16 residues long. Of note for this clone: The antigen is undetermined.

The TCR comes from an adult in good health. The chain couples TRBV28 to TRBJ2-5; 9 bases fit TRBD1. The material sequenced was peripheral blood, taken on day 0 of AZD1222 vaccination. The CDR3: CASSFTEGTGMETQYF. The CDR3 coding sequence is TGTGCCAGCAGTTTTACCGAGGGGACAGGGATGGAGACCCAGTACTTC.